These T cell receptor beta chains were read from a single sample in a study of T cells in Graves' hyperthyroidism and ophthalmopathy. TCRdb independently ran MiXCR on the multiplex PCR reads; one entry per CDR3 protein. There are under 300,000 distinct CDR3 sequences in the sample; about 15% occur only once, and 30% to 35% lies in the top ten. Sequenced sample: blood. All receptors come from a woman in her 50s with Graves' hyperthyroidism that later progressed to Graves' ophthalmopathy. Both conserved end residues are trimmed from each CDR3. The order of the fields is CDR3 length, J gene, V gene, CDR3 protein.

len: 12; j_gene: TRBJ2-5; v_gene: TRBV19; CDR3aa: ASSYDRWGKTQY
len: 11; j_gene: TRBJ1-1; v_gene: TRBV6-6; CDR3aa: ASSYEDESEAF
len: 12; j_gene: TRBJ2-2; v_gene: TRBV2; CDR3aa: ASGVSPHTGELF
len: 13; j_gene: TRBJ1-5; v_gene: TRBV7-2; CDR3aa: ASSLASGRNQPQH
len: 11; j_gene: TRBJ1-2; v_gene: TRBV20-1; CDR3aa: SASVSGYYGYT
len: 13; j_gene: TRBJ1-1; v_gene: TRBV6-1; CDR3aa: ASRTRQGPNTEAF
len: 11; j_gene: TRBJ1-6; v_gene: TRBV2; CDR3aa: ASSVGRGSPLH
len: 11; j_gene: TRBJ2-3; v_gene: TRBV7-3; CDR3aa: ASSTTRTDTQY
len: 14; j_gene: TRBJ2-1; v_gene: TRBV6-1; CDR3aa: ASIRRSGGFIDEQF
len: 16; j_gene: TRBJ1-4; v_gene: TRBV4-1; CDR3aa: ASSQLPGLFATNEKLF
len: 10; j_gene: TRBJ1-1; v_gene: TRBV28; CDR3aa: ASRRFGIEAF
len: 14; j_gene: TRBJ2-7; v_gene: TRBV4-1; CDR3aa: ASSRARGRDTYEQY
len: 13; j_gene: TRBJ1-3; v_gene: TRBV28; CDR3aa: ASAQGANVGNTIY
len: 14; j_gene: TRBJ1-3; v_gene: TRBV5-1; CDR3aa: ASSHTGAFSGNTIY
len: 15; j_gene: TRBJ2-5; v_gene: TRBV4-1; CDR3aa: ASSQVTLGLLRETQY
len: 10; j_gene: TRBJ1-1; v_gene: TRBV29-1; CDR3aa: SVDLDRGRAF
len: 13; j_gene: TRBJ1-2; v_gene: TRBV30; CDR3aa: AWTPGGGNNYGYT
len: 14; j_gene: TRBJ1-2; v_gene: TRBV6-1; CDR3aa: ASRGRGGITSYGYT
len: 12; j_gene: TRBJ2-1; v_gene: TRBV5-1; CDR3aa: ASAPGWDYNEQF
len: 12; j_gene: TRBJ2-7; v_gene: TRBV3-1; CDR3aa: ASSGEGSSYERY
len: 15; j_gene: TRBJ2-1; v_gene: TRBV27; CDR3aa: ASSLPRRGGSYNEQF
len: 14; j_gene: TRBJ1-6; v_gene: TRBV20-1; CDR3aa: SAGPGQGINNSPLH
len: 13; j_gene: TRBJ1-4; v_gene: TRBV18; CDR3aa: ASSPPGQFMEKLF
len: 12; j_gene: TRBJ1-5; v_gene: TRBV2; CDR3aa: ARGPGGGNQPQH
len: 12; j_gene: TRBJ2-7; v_gene: TRBV5-1; CDR3aa: ASSFRDTDYEQY
len: 14; j_gene: TRBJ1-5; v_gene: TRBV11-2; CDR3aa: ASSLGPGQGGQPQH
len: 10; j_gene: TRBJ2-1; v_gene: TRBV27; CDR3aa: ASSLWGREQF
len: 11; j_gene: TRBJ2-1; v_gene: TRBV10-1; CDR3aa: ASSEVVGGEQF